The 10 T cell receptor beta chains listed next were all sequenced from one sample in a study of blood T cell repertoires in COVID-19. Sequencing used immunoSEQ multiplex PCR; TCRdb keeps in-frame clones, though not all of them. The table lists more than 200,000 clones, about 88% of them singletons. The sequenced sample consisted of peripheral blood. The origin of the receptors is a woman aged 50 to 60 with COVID-19, enrolled during active disease.

The genes are TRBV28 and TRBJ2-3, with 15 bases that match TRBD2. Trimming took 6 bases from V and 2 from J; bases not matched to a gene: 3. CDR1 MDHEN and CDR2 SYDVKM come from the germline V gene. This CDR3 has 16 amino acids. The CDR3 DNA follows: TGTGCCAGCAGCGGACTAGCGGGGGGGTACACAGATACGCAGTATTTT. Protein sequence: CASSGLAGGYTDTQYF.

The CDR3 bases are TGTGCCAGCAGCTGGGGACAGGGTCGCGAGCAGTACTTC. Translating it yields CASSWGQGREQYF. The J gene is TRBJ2-7, the V gene TRBV3-1 (or the pseudogene TRBV3-2), with 9 bases aligning to TRBD1. The ends lost 5 bases at V and 6 bases at J; junction bases unmatched: 5. Germline V lookup: CDR1 LGHDT, CDR2 YNNKEL (reference sequence). The CDR3 consists of 13 residues.

CDR3 coding DNA: TGTGCCAGCAGCGTAGGGGTAGCGGGGGGTGCCACAGATACGCAGTATTTT. This gives the protein CASSVGVAGGATDTQYF. The rearrangement links TRBV9 to TRBJ2-3; 10 nucleotides agree with TRBD2. The CDR3 contains 17 residues. The junction had 6 bases not matched to a gene; V was cut back by 0 bases and J by 2 bases. Germline-derived CDR1 and CDR2 are SGDLS and YYNGEE.

The chain couples TRBV5-4 to TRBJ2-1, with D possibly TRBD2 on 5 matching bases. V was cut by 0 bases and J by 8 bases, with 12 bases left in between. The CDR3 loop spans 14 amino acids. CDR1 is SGHNT and CDR2 is YYREEE in the germline V gene (reference sequence). Here the CDR3 DNA reads TGTGCCAGCAGCTTGGGTCCGAGGGTCGATGAGCAGTTCTTC. Protein sequence: CASSLGPRVDEQFF.

This chain joins TRBV14 and TRBJ2-2, with D perhaps TRBD1 (7 bases). This CDR3 spans 14 amino acids. Germline V gene sequence: CDR1 SGHDN, CDR2 FVKESK. Trimming stripped 6 bases from V and 3 bases from J, with 11 bases between. DNA for the CDR3: TGTGCCAGCAGTAGGAGGGGGCACACCGGGGAGCTGTTTTTT. Residues: CASSRRGHTGELFF.

This clone was recorded a few times. V usage is TRBV7-9 and J usage is TRBJ1-1; D is uncertain. The CDR3 has 15 amino acids. From germline, CDR1 is SEHNR and CDR2 FQNEAQ (reference sequence). Deletions cut 3 bases from V and 4 bases from J, with 15 bases between. The CDR3 bases are TGTGCCAGCAGCTTCCCGAACGGTCGTAGCACTGAAGCTTTCTTT. Its translation is CASSFPNGRSTEAFF.

CDR3 DNA: TGTGCCAGCACCTACCAGGGACTAGCGGGGGGGAATGAGCAGTTCTTC. It encodes CASTYQGLAGGNEQFF. This chain joins TRBV7-2 and TRBJ2-1; 16 nucleotides line up with TRBD2. J lost 7 bases, V lost 7 bases, and 7 bases had no gene match. The germline CDR1 and CDR2 sequences are SGHTA and FQGNSA. The CDR3 extends over 16 amino acids.

The rearrangement links TRBV4-3 to TRBJ2-1; D is perhaps TRBD1 (6 bases). The CDR3 spans 13 residues. The germline V and J ends were trimmed by 1 base and 12 bases, with 13 bases remaining between them. CDR1 is LGHNA, CDR2 YSLEER, per germline. CDR3 residues: CASSQVAGVVQFF. The CDR3 bases are TGCGCCAGCAGCCAAGTGGCAGGGGTCGTGCAGTTCTTC.

This chain connects TRBV7-3 to TRBJ2-3, with D possibly being TRBD1 (6 bases). The CDR3 spans 16 residues. Germline V gene sequence: CDR1 SGHTA, CDR2 FQGTGA. V lost 4 bases and J lost 6, with 20 bases in between. The CDR3 sequence is CASSSRGVGAMDTQYF. The CDR3 DNA sequence: TGTGCCAGCAGCTCCAGAGGGGTGGGGGCTATGGATACGCAGTATTTT.

V is TRBV7-9 and J is TRBJ1-1, with D unresolved. This CDR3 has 11 residues. Trimming removed 8 bases at V and 5 bases at J, with 9 bases between. CDR1 and CDR2 (germline): SEHNR, FQNEAQ (reference sequence). CDR3 sequence reads: CASRRGTEAFF. CDR3 DNA sequence: TGTGCCAGCCGACGGGGAACTGAAGCTTTCTTT.